This TCR beta chain came from a study of blood T cell repertoires in COVID-19. Across the study: Samples taken during acute and convalescent COVID-19 were collected in the United States, Italy and Spain. PBMCs, B-cell-depleted T cells, or T cells provided the cDNA or gDNA that made up the material.

TCRdb's table, derived via immunoSEQ multiplex PCR, lists solely in-frame clones and lacks some. Of 310,000 or so clones detected, 70% to 90% appear once; the ten largest clones hold 2% to 2.5%. Germline V gene data show CDR1 as MGHRA and CDR2 as YSYEKL. V was clipped by 4 bases and J by 7 bases, with 10 bases between them. The CDR3 contains 12 residues. The sample comprised peripheral blood. The TCR comes from a woman in her twenties or thirties who had recovered from COVID-19. The rearrangement links TRBV4-1 to TRBJ1-1, with D perhaps matching TRBD1 (5 bases). This CDR3 reads CASSPGDFEAFF. CDR3 DNA sequence: TGCGCCAGCAGCCCTGGGGACTTTGAAGCTTTCTTT.